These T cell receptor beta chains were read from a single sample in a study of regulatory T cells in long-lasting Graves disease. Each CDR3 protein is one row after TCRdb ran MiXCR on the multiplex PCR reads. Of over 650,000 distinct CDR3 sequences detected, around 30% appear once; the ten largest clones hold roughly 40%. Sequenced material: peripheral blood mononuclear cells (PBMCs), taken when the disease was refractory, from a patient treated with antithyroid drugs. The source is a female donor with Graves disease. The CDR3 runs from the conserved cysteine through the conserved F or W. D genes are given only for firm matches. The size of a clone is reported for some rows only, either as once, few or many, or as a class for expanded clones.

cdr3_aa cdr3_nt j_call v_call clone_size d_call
CASSYDPNIQYF TGTGCCAGCAGTTACGATCCAAACATTCAGTACTTC TRBJ2-4 TRBV6-2/TRBV6-3 NA NA
CASSPRGRDRGQGQPQHF TGTGCCAGCAGCCCCCGGGGGCGGGACAGGGGGCAGGGCCAGCCCCAGCATTTT TRBJ1-5 TRBV28 NA TRBD1
CSARRGTQETQYF TGCAGTGCTAGGAGAGGGACACAAGAGACCCAGTACTTC TRBJ2-5 TRBV20-1 few NA
CASSVSGLADTGELFF TGTGCCAGCAGCGTAAGTGGACTAGCGGACACCGGGGAGCTGTTTTTT TRBJ2-2 TRBV9 NA TRBD2
CASGHSRVGGELFF TGTGCTAGTGGTCACAGCAGGGTCGGCGGGGAGCTGTTTTTT TRBJ2-2 TRBV12-5 NA NA
CASSFIQGEGEKLFF TGTGCCAGCAGCTTCATACAGGGGGAGGGTGAAAAACTGTTTTTT TRBJ1-4 TRBV5-5 few TRBD1
CASSLLRLALGETQYF TGTGCCAGCAGCTTACTCCGGCTAGCCCTTGGGGAGACCCAGTACTTC TRBJ2-5 TRBV11-2 many NA
CASSFNLQNQGYTF TGTGCCAGCAGTTTCAACTTACAGAATCAAGGCTACACCTTC TRBJ1-2 TRBV12-3/TRBV12-4 many NA
CASSRGIGDAFF TGTGCCAGCAGCCGCGGGATTGGGGATGCTTTCTTT TRBJ1-1 TRBV6-2/TRBV6-3 NA NA
CASSFREPNSPLHF TGTGCCAGCAGCTTCCGGGAACCCAATTCACCCCTCCACTTT TRBJ1-6 TRBV7-9 NA NA
CASSFSGSPEKLFF TGCGCCAGCAGCTTCAGCGGTTCGCCAGAAAAACTGTTTTTT TRBJ1-4 TRBV5-1 few NA
CASSTSTRGVTEKLFF TGTGCCAGCAGTACATCTACCAGGGGGGTGACTGAAAAACTGTTTTTT TRBJ1-4 TRBV6-1 many TRBD1
CASSISGQPQHF TGTGCCAGCAGTATTAGCGGTCAGCCCCAGCATTTT TRBJ1-5 TRBV19 many NA
CASSLDDRDGTEAFF TGTGCCAGCAGCCTGGACGACAGGGATGGCACTGAAGCTTTCTTT TRBJ1-1 TRBV5-6 NA TRBD1
CASSIRQDGYTF TGTGCCAGCAGTATTCGACAGGATGGCTACACCTTC TRBJ1-2 TRBV28 few NA
CASSAGLAGGQEQYF TGTGCCAGCAGTGCGGGACTAGCGGGAGGTCAGGAGCAGTACTTC TRBJ2-7 TRBV12-3/TRBV12-4 NA TRBD2
CASSYGGQINTEAFF TGTGCCAGCAGTTACGGGGGACAGATCAACACTGAAGCTTTCTTT TRBJ1-1 TRBV6-2/TRBV6-3 NA TRBD1
CAWSLGDRAYQPQHF TGTGCCTGGAGCCTTGGGGACAGGGCGTATCAGCCCCAGCATTTT TRBJ1-5 TRBV30 few TRBD1
CASSRGLAGVEETQYF TGTGCCAGCAGCCGAGGACTAGCGGGAGTGGAAGAGACCCAGTACTTC TRBJ2-5 TRBV7-3 NA TRBD2
CSVELAGYTF TGCAGCGTTGAACTTGCTGGCTACACCTTC TRBJ1-2 TRBV29-1 NA NA
CAISEYGQGYEQYF TGTGCCATCAGTGAGTACGGGCAGGGATACGAGCAGTACTTC TRBJ2-7 TRBV10-3 few NA
CASSAAGDTEAFF TGTGCCAGCAGTGCAGCAGGGGACACTGAAGCTTTCTTT TRBJ1-1 TRBV6-1 NA NA